These 28 T cell receptor beta chains were all obtained from the same sample, sequenced in a study of T cell changes during pregnancy in multiple sclerosis (dated by TCRdb to between 2017 and 2020). Libraries came from the immunoSEQ multiplex PCR assay. TCRdb limited this immuneACCESS table to in-frame rearrangements with V and J called. A share of clones is missing; checked studies link under half to unresolved V genes, and the rest is unexplained. The sample data list some 44,000 clones, and about 85% of these were observed just once. The top ten clones comprise approximately 0.92% of the sample. The sequenced sample was CD4+ T cells from peripheral blood mononuclear cells, obtained after pregnancy. The receptor source for this set is a female donor with multiple sclerosis, enrolled in a pregnancy study.

The chain combines TRBV5-6 with TRBJ2-1, with 10 bases lining up with TRBD2. CDR1 is SGHDT, CDR2 YYEEEE, per germline. V was pared by 2 bases and J by 7 bases, with 3 bases of the junction left unmatched. The CDR3 has 14 amino acids. Here the CDR3 DNA reads TGTGCCAGCAGCTTTGGGACTAGCGTAAATGAGCAGTTCTTC. It is translated as CASSFGTSVNEQFF.

This clone was seen only once. This chain joins TRBV29-1 and TRBJ1-2, with no clear D. This CDR3 is built from 11 residues. Trimming left V 0 bases short and J 8 bases short, with 7 bases between. CDR1 and CDR2 (germline): SQVTM, ANQGSEA. CDR3 in amino acids: CSVEEPRGYTF. Here the CDR3 DNA reads TGCAGCGTTGAAGAGCCCCGGGGCTACACCTTC.

CDR3: CASSDRYEQYF. In nucleotides, the CDR3 is TGTGCCAGCAGTGATCGGTACGAGCAGTACTTC. This chain links TRBV6-1 with TRBJ2-7; D gene uncertain. Germline CDR1 MNHNS, CDR2 SASEGT. The CDR3 is 11 residues long. Trimming removed 3 bases from V and 4 bases from J, with 4 bases in between.

The CDR3 spells CASSATYTTEAFF. The CDR3 region has the DNA TGTGCCAGCAGTGCCACCTATACCACTGAAGCTTTCTTT. V gene TRBV6-5 combines with J gene TRBJ1-1; D remains unclear. The CDR3 runs 13 residues. Germline-derived CDR1 and CDR2 are MNHEY and SVGAGI. The V end lost 5 bases, the J end lost 4 bases, and 11 bases lay between the germline ends.

This clone was counted a single time. The rearrangement uses TRBV6-1 and TRBJ1-5; D call uncertain. Looked up from germline, CDR1 is MNHNS and CDR2 is SASEGT. This CDR3 region has 15 residues. V lost 5 bases to trimming and J lost 0 bases, with 11 bases between them. This chain's CDR3 is CASSFRHDSNQPQHF. For the CDR3, the DNA is TGTGCCAGCAGTTTTAGACACGATAGCAATCAGCCCCAGCATTTT.

V gene TRBV11-2 combines with J gene TRBJ2-1; no firm D call. The germline CDR1 and CDR2 sequences are SGHAT and FQNNGV. Trimming stripped 1 base from V and 12 bases from J, with 10 bases between. The CDR3 is 12 residues long. In nucleotides, the CDR3 is TGTGCCAGCAGCTTAGTGTTCGGCGGGCAGTTCTTC. This translates into CASSLVFGGQFF.

The sample holds a few counts of this clone. This chain joins TRBV10-1 and TRBJ2-2, with a possible D match to TRBD1 (5 bases). The CDR3 sequence is 14 residues long. The V end lost 7 bases, the J end lost 0 bases, and 9 bases lay between the germline ends. Germline CDR1 reads WNHNN; CDR2 reads SYGVQD (reference sequence). The CDR3 is CASKDTTNTGELFF. The CDR3 DNA reads as TGCGCCAGCAAGGACACTACGAACACCGGGGAGCTGTTTTTT.

The chain employs TRBV7-3 and TRBJ2-3; D gene unclear. This CDR3 has 14 amino acids. V gave up 2 bases and J gave up 1 base, with 7 bases separating them. CDR1 is SGHTA, CDR2 FQGTGA, per germline. CDR3 region: CASSLGQRTDTQYF. DNA for the CDR3: TGTGCCAGCAGCTTAGGGCAGCGCACAGATACGCAGTATTTT.

The rearrangement joins TRBV5-6 to TRBJ1-4, with 8 bases fitting TRBD1. Germline V gives CDR1 SGHDT, CDR2 YYEEEE. This CDR3 contains 16 residues. J lost 5 bases, V lost 4 bases, and 10 bases had no gene match. DNA of the CDR3: TGTGCCAGCAGCGTGAAATCCGGGACAGGAAATGAAAAACTGTTTTTT. This translates into CASSVKSGTGNEKLFF. Full variable domain (rest looked up from reference TRBV5-6 and TRBJ1-4): DAGVTQSPTHLIKTRGQQVTLRCSPKSGHDTVSWYQQALGQGPQFIFQYYEEEERQRGNFPDRFSGHQFPNYSSELNVNALLLGDSALYLCASSVKSGTGNEKLFFGSGTQLSVL.

The gene calls are TRBV11-2 and TRBJ1-6, with D perhaps TRBD1 (5 bases). Trimming took off 5 bases at V and 10 bases at J, with 15 bases between the two ends. The germline V gene encodes CDR1 SGHAT and CDR2 FQNNGV. The CDR3 is 14 residues long. DNA of the CDR3: TGTGCCAGCAGCGGAGATGGACACCTCTCACCCCTCCACTTT. This encodes CASSGDGHLSPLHF.

J is TRBJ2-3 and V is TRBV5-1, with 16 bases lining up with TRBD2. In germline, CDR1 is SGHRS, CDR2 YFSETQ. The CDR3 has 15 residues. J gave up 6 bases and V 7 bases, and 5 bases lay outside the gene matches. The chain's CDR3 is CASGTSGGAGDTQYF. The CDR3 DNA is TGCGCCAGCGGGACTAGCGGGGGGGCCGGGGATACGCAGTATTTT.

This rearrangement joins TRBV19 to TRBJ1-5; 8 bases are shared with TRBD1. V lost 4 bases to trimming and J lost 0 bases; unmatched junction nucleotides: 14. Germline V CDR1 and CDR2: LNHDA, SQIVND (reference sequence). The CDR3 has 19 amino acids. CDR3 in amino acids: CASSRTGTGNTYSNQPQHF. As DNA, the CDR3 is TGTGCCAGTAGTAGAACCGGGACAGGCAACACTTATAGCAATCAGCCCCAGCATTTT.

The table lists this clone with a count of one. The chain links TRBV30 to TRBJ1-4; 10 bases align to TRBD1. The CDR3 has 15 amino acids. Germline V gene lookup returns CDR1 GTSNPN and CDR2 SVGIG (reference sequence). The junction had 7 bases not matched to a gene; V was cut back by 2 bases and J by 7 bases. Written as DNA, the CDR3 is TGTGCCTGGAGTCGGGGACAGGGGAGTGGTGAAAAACTGTTTTTT. Protein: CAWSRGQGSGEKLFF.

The chain combines TRBV29-1 with TRBJ1-5; no firm D call. There are 12 residues in the CDR3. V was shortened by 6 bases and J by 5 bases, with 11 bases between the two germline ends. Germline loops: CDR1 SQVTM, CDR2 ANQGSEA. The CDR3 spells CSVAGSDQPQHF. CDR3 DNA sequence: TGCAGCGTCGCCGGGTCGGATCAGCCCCAGCATTTT.

The V gene is TRBV9, the J gene TRBJ2-1, with D perhaps matching TRBD2 (7 bases). The V end was cut by 0 bases, the J end by 4 bases, with 11 bases between. The CDR3 covers 15 residues. Germline lookup yields CDR1 SGDLS and CDR2 YYNGEE. The CDR3 sequence: CASSVEGGGYNEQFF. Here the CDR3 DNA reads TGTGCCAGCAGCGTAGAAGGGGGGGGGTACAATGAGCAGTTCTTC.

J is TRBJ2-5 and V is TRBV7-9; D is unclear. The V end lost 2 bases, the J end lost 5 bases, and 9 bases lay between the germline ends. The CDR3 has 13 residues. Per the germline V gene, CDR1 is SEHNR and CDR2 is FQNEAQ (reference sequence). CDR3 in DNA: TGTGCCAGCAGCTTAACCGGGTGGGAGACCCAGTACTTC. Its translation is CASSLTGWETQYF.

This clone was observed a single time. The V call is TRBV10-2, the J call TRBJ1-1; the D is unclear. V lost 8 bases and J lost 0, with 7 bases in between. The germline V gene has CDR1 WSHSY and CDR2 SAAADI. CDR3 size: 12 residues. CDR3 protein: CASGDLNTEAFF. CDR3 nucleotide sequence: TGCGCCAGCGGCGACTTGAACACTGAAGCTTTCTTT.

The chain is built from TRBV30 and TRBJ2-3; 12 nucleotides match TRBD2. Germline V gives CDR1 GTSNPN, CDR2 SVGIG (reference sequence). The J segment lost 3 bases and the V segment lost 5 bases, leaving 3 bases of the junction unmatched. The CDR3 contains 14 residues. The CDR3 bases are TGTGCCTGGCGCCTAGCGGGGGGGACAGATACGCAGTATTTT. Protein: CAWRLAGGTDTQYF.

V gene TRBV5-1 combines with J gene TRBJ1-4; D not resolved. The germline V and J ends were trimmed by 0 bases and 6 bases, with 12 bases remaining between them. CDR3 length: 15 amino acids. Per the germline V gene, CDR1 is SGHRS and CDR2 is YFSETQ. CDR3 residues: CASSLAGSKDEKLFF. The CDR3 bases are TGCGCCAGCAGCTTGGCGGGGTCCAAGGATGAAAAACTGTTTTTT.

The chain joins TRBV5-1 to TRBJ2-5, with 7 bases matching TRBD1. With V trimmed by 0 bases and J by 6 bases, 8 bases remained unmatched. This CDR3 is 15 amino acids long. The germline V gene has CDR1 SGHRS and CDR2 YFSETQ. This CDR3 is CASSLGGQDEKTQYF. CDR3 nucleotides: TGCGCCAGCAGCTTGGGTGGACAGGACGAGAAGACCCAGTACTTC.

The rearrangement links TRBV5-1 to TRBJ2-5; 10 nucleotides match TRBD2. The V and J ends lost 6 bases and 0 bases, in that order; junction bases with no gene match: 8. This CDR3 contains 16 residues. Per the germline V gene, CDR1 is SGHRS and CDR2 is YFSETQ. CDR3 DNA sequence: TGCGCCAGCAAGGCTAGCGGGGGAGAAAACCAAGAGACCCAGTACTTC. Encoded protein: CASKASGGENQETQYF.

The chain joins TRBV5-1 to TRBJ2-3, with D perhaps TRBD2 (6 bases). V was pared by 0 bases and J by 5 bases, with 10 bases between. There are 14 residues in the CDR3. Germline-derived CDR1 and CDR2 are SGHRS and YFSETQ. This CDR3 is CASSLEGRGDTQYF. The CDR3 bases are TGCGCCAGCAGCTTGGAGGGGCGGGGAGATACGCAGTATTTT.

The chain employs TRBV18 and TRBJ1-2, with no clear D. The CDR3 covers 12 residues. The germline V gene has CDR1 KGHSH and CDR2 LQKENI. Trimming took off 3 bases at V and 8 bases at J, with 10 bases between the two ends. CDR3 residues: CASSPGLQGYTF. CDR3 coding DNA: TGTGCCAGCTCACCCGGGTTGCAGGGCTACACCTTC.

V gene TRBV6-6 combines with J gene TRBJ1-2, with D perhaps TRBD1 (6 bases). This CDR3 is built from 14 residues. Germline V gene sequence: CDR1 MNHNY, CDR2 SVGAGI (reference sequence). Trimming removed 7 bases at V and 6 bases at J, with 18 bases between. CDR3 nucleotide sequence: TGTGCCAGCATCCCACCGGGCAGGGGAGATGGCTACACCTTC. It is translated as CASIPPGRGDGYTF.

This clone was counted a single time. The chain combines TRBV7-3 with TRBJ2-1; no firm D call. This CDR3 is built from 15 residues. With 5 bases removed from V and 0 bases from J, the gap between germline ends came to 11 bases. Per germline, CDR1 SGHTA and CDR2 FQGTGA. CDR3 amino acids: CASSTTESSYNEQFF. As DNA, the CDR3 is TGTGCCAGCAGCACCACTGAGAGCTCCTACAATGAGCAGTTCTTC.

J is TRBJ1-3 and V is TRBV9; maybe TRBD1 (6 bases). This CDR3 region has 16 residues. The V end was cut by 0 bases, the J end by 7 bases, with 17 bases between. Germline CDR1 and CDR2: SGDLS and YYNGEE. This chain's CDR3 is CASSVDPQGRGNTIYF. As DNA, the CDR3 is TGTGCCAGCAGCGTAGATCCCCAGGGGCGCGGGAACACCATATATTTT.

The CDR3 reads CASTRVSGNTIYF. CDR3 DNA: TGTGCCAGCACCCGAGTCTCTGGAAACACCATATATTTT. The J gene is TRBJ1-3, the V gene TRBV6-4, with D hard to call. The CDR3 sequence is 13 residues long. Trimming cost V 7 bases and J 0 bases, with 7 bases left between them. Per the germline V gene, CDR1 is MRHNA and CDR2 is SNTAGT.

The rearrangement joins TRBV11-2 to TRBJ2-3; 10 nucleotides match TRBD2. The J segment lost 7 bases and the V segment lost 1 base, leaving 8 bases of the junction unmatched. Germline values: CDR1 SGHAT, CDR2 FQNNGV. The CDR3 spans 16 residues. The CDR3: CASSLASGGHQNTQYF. The CDR3, as DNA: TGTGCCAGCAGCTTAGCTAGCGGGGGCCACCAAAATACGCAGTATTTT. Full variable domain (outside the CDR3, taken from reference TRBV11-2 and TRBJ2-3): EAGVAQSPRYKIIEKRQSVAFWCNPISGHATLYWYQQILGQGPKLLIQFQNNGVVDDSQLPKDRFSAERLKGVDSTLKIQPAKLEDSAVYLCASSLASGGHQNTQYFGPGTRLTVL.